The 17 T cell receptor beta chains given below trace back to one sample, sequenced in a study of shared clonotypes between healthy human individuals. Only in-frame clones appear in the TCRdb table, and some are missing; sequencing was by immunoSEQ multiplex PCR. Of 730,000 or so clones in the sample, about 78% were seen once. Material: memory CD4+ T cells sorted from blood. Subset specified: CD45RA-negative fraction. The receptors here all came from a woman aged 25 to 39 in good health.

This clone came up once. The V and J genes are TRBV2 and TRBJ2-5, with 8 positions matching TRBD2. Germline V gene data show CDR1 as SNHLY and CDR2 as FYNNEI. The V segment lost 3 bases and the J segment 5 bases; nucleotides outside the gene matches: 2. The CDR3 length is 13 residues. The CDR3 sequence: CASSDPSGETQYF. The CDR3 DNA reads TGTGCCAGCAGTGATCCTAGCGGGGAGACCCAGTACTTC.

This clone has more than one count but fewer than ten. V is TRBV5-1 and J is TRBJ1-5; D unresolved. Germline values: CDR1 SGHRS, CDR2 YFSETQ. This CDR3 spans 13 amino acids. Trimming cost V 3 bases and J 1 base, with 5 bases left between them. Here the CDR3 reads CASSSDSNQPQHF. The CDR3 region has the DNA TGCGCCAGCAGCTCGGACAGCAATCAGCCCCAGCATTTT. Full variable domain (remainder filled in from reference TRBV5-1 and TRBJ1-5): KAGVTQTPRYLIKTRGQQVTLSCSPISGHRSVSWYQQTPGQGLQFLFEYFSETQRNKGNFPGRFSGRQFSNSRSEMNVSTLELGDSALYLCASSSDSNQPQHFGDGTRLSIL.

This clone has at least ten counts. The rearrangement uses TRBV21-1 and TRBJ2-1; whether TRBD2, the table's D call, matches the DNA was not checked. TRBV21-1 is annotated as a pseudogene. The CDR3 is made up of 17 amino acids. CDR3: CASWPRTGTSGINEQFF. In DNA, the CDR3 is TGTGCCAGCTGGCCGCGGACCGGGACTAGCGGAATCAATGAGCAGTTCTTC.

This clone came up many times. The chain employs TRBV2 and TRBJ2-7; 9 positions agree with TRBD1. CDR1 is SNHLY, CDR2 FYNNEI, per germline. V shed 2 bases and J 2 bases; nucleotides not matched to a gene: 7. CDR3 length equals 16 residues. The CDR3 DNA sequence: TGTGCCAGCAGTGAAAGCCGGACAGGGGCGCCCTACGAGCAGTACTTC. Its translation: CASSESRTGAPYEQYF.

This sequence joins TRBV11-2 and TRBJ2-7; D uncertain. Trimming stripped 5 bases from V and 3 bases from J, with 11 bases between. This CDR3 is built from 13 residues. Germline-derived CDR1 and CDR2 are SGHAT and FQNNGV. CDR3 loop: CASSPNRHYEQYF. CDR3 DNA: TGTGCCAGCAGCCCGAACAGACACTACGAGCAGTACTTC.

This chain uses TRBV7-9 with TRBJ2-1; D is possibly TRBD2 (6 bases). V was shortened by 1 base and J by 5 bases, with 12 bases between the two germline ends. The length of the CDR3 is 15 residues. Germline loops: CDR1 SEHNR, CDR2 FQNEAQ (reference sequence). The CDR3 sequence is CASSLGSGRHNEQFF. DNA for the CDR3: TGTGCCAGCAGCTTAGGTAGCGGAAGACACAATGAGCAGTTCTTC.

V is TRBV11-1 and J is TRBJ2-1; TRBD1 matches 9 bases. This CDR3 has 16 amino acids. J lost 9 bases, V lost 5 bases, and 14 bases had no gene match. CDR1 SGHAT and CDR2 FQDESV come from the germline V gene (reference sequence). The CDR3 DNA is TGTGCCAGCAGCCCCCGAGACAGGGGGAGGAGCGGTGAGCAGTTCTTC. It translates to CASSPRDRGRSGEQFF. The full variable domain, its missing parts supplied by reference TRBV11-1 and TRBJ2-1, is EAEVAQSPRYKITEKSQAVAFWCDPISGHATLYWYRQILGQGPELLVQFQDESVVDDSQLPKDRFSAERLKGVDSTLKIQPAELGDSAMYLCASSPRDRGRSGEQFFGPGTRLTVL.

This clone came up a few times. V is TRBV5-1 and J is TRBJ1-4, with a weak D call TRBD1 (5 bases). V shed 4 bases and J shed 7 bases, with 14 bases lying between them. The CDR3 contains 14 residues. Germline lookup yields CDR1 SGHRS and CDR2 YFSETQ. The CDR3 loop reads CASSVDSLPEKLFF. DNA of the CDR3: TGCGCCAGCAGCGTTGACAGCCTCCCTGAAAAACTGTTTTTT.

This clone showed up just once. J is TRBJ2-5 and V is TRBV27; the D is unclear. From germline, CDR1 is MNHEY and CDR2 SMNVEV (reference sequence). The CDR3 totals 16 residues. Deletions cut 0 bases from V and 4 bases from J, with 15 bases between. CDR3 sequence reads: CASSLSTLSRGETQYF. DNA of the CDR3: TGTGCCAGCAGTTTATCGACCCTTTCCCGAGGAGAGACCCAGTACTTC.

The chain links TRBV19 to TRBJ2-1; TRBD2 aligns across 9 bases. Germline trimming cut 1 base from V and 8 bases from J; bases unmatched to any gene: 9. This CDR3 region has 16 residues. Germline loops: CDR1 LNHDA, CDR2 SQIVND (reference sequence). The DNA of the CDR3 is TGTGCCAGTAGTATAGGCGGGAGGGTCTTTATGGATGAGCAGTTCTTC. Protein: CASSIGGRVFMDEQFF.

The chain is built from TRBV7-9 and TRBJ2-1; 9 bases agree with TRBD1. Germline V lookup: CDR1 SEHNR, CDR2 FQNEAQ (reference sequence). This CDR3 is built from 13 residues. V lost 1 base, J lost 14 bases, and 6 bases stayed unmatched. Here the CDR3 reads CASSLEGQGREFF. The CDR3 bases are TGTGCCAGCAGCTTAGAAGGACAGGGGAGGGAGTTCTTC.

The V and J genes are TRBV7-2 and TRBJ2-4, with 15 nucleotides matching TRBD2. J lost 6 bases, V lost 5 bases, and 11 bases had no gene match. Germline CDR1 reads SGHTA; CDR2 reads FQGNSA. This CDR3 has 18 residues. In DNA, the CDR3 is TGTGCCAGCAGCGCCATTCATGGACTAGCGGGAGGGGGAAACATTCAGTACTTC. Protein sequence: CASSAIHGLAGGGNIQYF.

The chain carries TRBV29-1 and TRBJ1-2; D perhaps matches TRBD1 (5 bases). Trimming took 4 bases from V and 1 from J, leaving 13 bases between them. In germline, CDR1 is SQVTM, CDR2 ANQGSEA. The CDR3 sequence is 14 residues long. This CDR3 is CSVVRQGGNYGYTF. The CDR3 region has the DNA TGCAGCGTTGTAAGGCAGGGAGGTAACTATGGCTACACCTTC. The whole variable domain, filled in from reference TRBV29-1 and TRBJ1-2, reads SAVISQKPSRDICQRGTSLTIQCQVDSQVTMMFWYRQQPGQSLTLIATANQGSEATYESGFVIDKFPISRPNLTFSTLTVSNMSPEDSSIYLCSVVRQGGNYGYTFGSGTRLTVV.

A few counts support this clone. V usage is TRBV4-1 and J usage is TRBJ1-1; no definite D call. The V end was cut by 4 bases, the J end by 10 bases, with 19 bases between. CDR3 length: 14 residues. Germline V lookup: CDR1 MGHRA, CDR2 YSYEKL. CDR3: CASSPRVSEPLAFF. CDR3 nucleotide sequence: TGCGCCAGCAGCCCCCGTGTGTCAGAACCTTTAGCTTTCTTT.

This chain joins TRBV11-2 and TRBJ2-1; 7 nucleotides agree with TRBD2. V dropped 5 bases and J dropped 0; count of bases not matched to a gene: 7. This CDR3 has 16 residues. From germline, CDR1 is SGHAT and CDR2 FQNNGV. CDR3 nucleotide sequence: TGTGCCAGCAGCACCGCAGCGGGAAGCTCCTACAATGAGCAGTTCTTC. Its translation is CASSTAAGSSYNEQFF.

CDR3 sequence reads: CAISDDTGDTQYF. The CDR3 coding sequence is TGTGCCATCAGTGACGACACAGGGGATACGCAGTATTTT. V is TRBV10-3 and J is TRBJ2-3; D may be TRBD1 (6 bases). Germline CDR1 and CDR2: ENHRY and SYGVKD. V was trimmed by 3 bases and J by 6 bases, leaving 10 bases between them. The length of the CDR3 is 13 residues.

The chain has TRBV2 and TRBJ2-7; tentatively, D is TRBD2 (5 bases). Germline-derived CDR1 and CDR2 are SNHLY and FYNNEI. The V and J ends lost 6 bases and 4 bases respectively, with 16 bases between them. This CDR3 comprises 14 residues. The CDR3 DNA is TGTGCCAGCAGCGACCTGCGGGCGAGGTACGAGCAGTACTTC. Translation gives CASSDLRARYEQYF.